These T cell receptor beta chains were read from a single sample in a study of blood T cell repertoires in COVID-19. Sequencing used immunoSEQ multiplex PCR; TCRdb keeps in-frame clones, though not all of them. The sample lists some 100,000 clones, 87% seen once, with 11% in the top ten. The sequenced sample was peripheral blood. Every receptor here comes from a woman in her twenties or thirties with acute or convalescent COVID-19. Both conserved end residues are part of each CDR3. The order of the fields is CDR3 protein, clone size, J gene, V gene. Expanded clones are given a class, and other clones once, few, many or no size at all.

CDR3: CASSLPTGVSNQPQHF
size: -
J: TRBJ1-5
V: TRBV28

CDR3: CASSPYTGHPYEQYF
size: -
J: TRBJ2-7
V: TRBV4-1

CDR3: CASRDLQGSTEAFF
size: -
J: TRBJ1-1
V: TRBV6-4

CDR3: CASRSPTGNTEAFF
size: -
J: TRBJ1-1
V: TRBV13

CDR3: CASSFMQPQHF
size: -
J: TRBJ1-5
V: TRBV28

CDR3: CASSYHGQGDSYEQYF
size: -
J: TRBJ2-7
V: TRBV6-6

CDR3: CASSLKGASYNSPLHF
size: -
J: TRBJ1-6
V: TRBV5-5

CDR3: CASSLNGRALTDTQYF
size: -
J: TRBJ2-3
V: TRBV7-8

CDR3: CASSSGGEKLFF
size: -
J: TRBJ1-4
V: TRBV7-9

CDR3: CASSQVGQGNNEQFF
size: once
J: TRBJ2-1
V: TRBV4-1

CDR3: CASSFTSGGHEQYF
size: -
J: TRBJ2-7
V: TRBV11-2

CDR3: CASSSEARNEAFF
size: -
J: TRBJ1-1
V: TRBV12-3/TRBV12-4

CDR3: CASSSGGGANEQFF
size: -
J: TRBJ2-1
V: TRBV11-2

CDR3: CASMATGSSYEQYF
size: -
J: TRBJ2-7
V: TRBV19

CDR3: CASSQVWGQLKNTEAFF
size: -
J: TRBJ1-1
V: TRBV4-1

CDR3: CASTLRGGEQYF
size: -
J: TRBJ2-7
V: TRBV28

CDR3: CAISESRGGDTEAFF
size: -
J: TRBJ1-1
V: TRBV10-3

CDR3: CATSDFGQGLDEQFF
size: -
J: TRBJ2-1
V: TRBV24-1

CDR3: CASSLVGQVGSSQHF
size: few
J: TRBJ1-5
V: TRBV5-6

CDR3: CASSPSRGANYNEQFF
size: -
J: TRBJ2-1
V: TRBV4-1

CDR3: CASSGTGYSNQPQHF
size: -
J: TRBJ1-5
V: TRBV7-9

CDR3: CATSDSRTGGNSPLHF
size: few
J: TRBJ1-6
V: TRBV24-1

CDR3: CASRRDRGRPAFF
size: -
J: TRBJ1-1
V: TRBV28

CDR3: CASSLEGSGASHEQYF
size: many
J: TRBJ2-7
V: TRBV11-3

CDR3: CASGQGGSNSPLHF
size: -
J: TRBJ1-6
V: TRBV28

CDR3: CASTFGTVNYGYTF
size: -
J: TRBJ1-2
V: TRBV2

CDR3: CASSPRTGEQYF
size: -
J: TRBJ2-7
V: TRBV12-3/TRBV12-4

CDR3: CATSGPLDRDGYTF
size: -
J: TRBJ1-2
V: TRBV24-1

CDR3: CASSLEFRAGGYTF
size: once
J: TRBJ1-2
V: TRBV5-6